What follows describes a single T cell receptor beta chain. Its antigen is still unknown. Germline CDR1 and CDR2: MDHEN and SYDVKM. V lost 3 bases and J lost 3; bases outside the gene matches: 5. The CDR3 length is 15 residues. The data derive from a study of T cell repertoires in cytomegalovirus infection. Study-wide background: A matching HLA type, together with CMV infection, was signaled by public TCR beta signatures. Findings and caveats of the study: Based on cumulative public TCR beta family frequency, carriers of CMV plus the relevant HLA were identified. Within the response measured ex vivo, HLA-C-restricted CMV-specific TCR beta clonotypes were dominant.

One entry per CDR3 protein, called by TCRdb with MiXCR from the reads. The sample records around 430,000 distinct CDR3 sequences, 42% being singletons. The sequencing used cultured PBMCs, collected from culture after CMV antigen stimulation. This TCR was recovered from a human donor in good health (CMV status not recorded). Some clones in this sample may be carry-over from other donors' samples. The chain employs TRBV28 and TRBJ1-5; TRBD1 agrees at 7 bases. The CDR3 nucleotides read TGTGCCAGCAGTTTTGGGACAGCCTACAATCAGCCCCAGCATTTT. It specifies CASSFGTAYNQPQHF.